This entry features one T cell receptor beta chain sequence. Its antigen is not known. The data belong to a study of T cell responses to AZD1222 COVID-19 vaccine. Study-level points and caveats: Repertoires were sampled only after the peak T cell response. White British donors predominated, females outnumbered males, and clonal diversity was possibly underestimated.

Per the germline V gene, CDR1 is KGHSH and CDR2 is LQKENI. CDR3 size: 14 residues. Trimming took 5 bases from V and 5 from J, leaving 15 bases between them. Assay: immunoSEQ multiplex PCR; the TCRdb copy retains only in-frame clones and omits some. The table has tens of thousands of clones, around 90% seen once; the top ten hold around 1.3%. Pooled together were second doses at about 4 or about 12 weeks. Sequencing was performed on peripheral blood, taken 28 days after the second AZD1222 dose. This clonotype was sampled from an adult who received the AZD1222 COVID-19 vaccine. The chain uses TRBV18 and TRBJ1-1; D is ambiguous. This chain's CDR3 is CASSEVQKATEAFF. The CDR3 DNA follows: TGTGCCAGCTCAGAAGTCCAAAAGGCAACTGAAGCTTTCTTT.